Below, 26 T cell receptor beta chains from the same sample are listed, as sequenced in a study of blood T cell repertoires in COVID-19. Assay: immunoSEQ multiplex PCR; the TCRdb copy retains only in-frame clones and omits some. The sample carries 200,000 to 300,000 clones, about 82% recorded once. Sequencing was performed on peripheral blood. The receptor set was obtained from a man aged 50 or older with COVID-19, enrolled during active disease.

This chain links TRBV12-5 with TRBJ1-2; 9 bases map to TRBD1. After removal of 4 bases from V and 4 bases from J, the junction contained 7 bases not matched to a gene. This CDR3 comprises 15 residues. CDR1 and CDR2 (germline): LGHNT, FRNRAP. The CDR3 protein is CASGWGTGWVYGYTF. The CDR3 region has the DNA TGTGCTAGTGGTTGGGGGACAGGGTGGGTCTATGGCTACACCTTC.

This chain links TRBV7-2 with TRBJ2-6; D is unclear. V was shortened by 6 bases and J by 0 bases, with 9 bases between the two germline ends. CDR1 is SGHTA, CDR2 FQGNSA, per germline. CDR3 size: 15 residues. CDR3 region: CASSPEFSGANVLTF. CDR3 DNA: TGTGCCAGCAGTCCGGAGTTCTCTGGGGCCAACGTCCTGACTTTC. The full variable domain, with the rest looked up from reference TRBV7-2 and TRBJ2-6, is GAGVSQSPSNKVTEKGKDVELRCDPISGHTALYWYRQSLGQGLEFLIYFQGNSAPDKSGLPSDRFSAERTGGSVSTLTIQRTQQEDSAVYLCASSPEFSGANVLTFGAGSRLTVL.

The V gene is TRBV4-3, the J gene TRBJ1-5; 7 bases align to TRBD1. Losses at the gene ends were 2 bases for V and 3 bases for J; bases not matched to a gene: 4. This CDR3 region has 15 residues. CDR1 is LGHNA, CDR2 YSLEER, per germline. Here the CDR3 reads CASSQSTGPNQPQHF. CDR3 in DNA: TGCGCCAGCAGCCAATCGACAGGGCCCAATCAGCCCCAGCATTTT.

V gene TRBV5-1 combines with J gene TRBJ2-1; no clear D gene. The CDR3 has 13 residues. V gave up 1 base and J gave up 5 bases, with 7 bases separating them. Germline CDR1 reads SGHRS; CDR2 reads YFSETQ. The CDR3 reads CASSLHTDNEQFF. The CDR3 DNA follows: TGCGCCAGCAGCTTGCACACAGACAATGAGCAGTTCTTC.

V usage is TRBV4-3 and J usage is TRBJ2-7; 12 bases are shared with TRBD2. Germline loops: CDR1 LGHNA, CDR2 YSLEER. J lost 3 bases, V lost 3 bases, and 6 bases had no gene match. This CDR3 contains 16 residues. This CDR3 is CASSQATSGGIYEQYF. CDR3 in DNA: TGCGCCAGCAGCCAGGCTACTAGCGGGGGGATCTACGAGCAGTACTTC.

V and J are TRBV11-2 and TRBJ1-2; 10 bases match TRBD1. Trimming took 4 bases from V and 3 from J; bases not matched to a gene: 5. CDR3 length: 15 residues. CDR1 is SGHAT, CDR2 FQNNGV, per germline. CDR3 in amino acids: CASSSRDRGHYGYTF. DNA of the CDR3: TGTGCCAGCAGCTCCCGGGACAGGGGTCACTATGGCTACACCTTC.

This chain links TRBV3-1 (or the pseudogene TRBV3-2) with TRBJ2-7, with 8 nucleotides matching TRBD2. J lost 0 bases, V lost 1 base, and 5 bases had no gene match. The CDR3 extends over 16 amino acids. Germline values: CDR1 LGHDT, CDR2 YNNKEL (reference sequence). The chain's CDR3 is CASSQVGGGSSYEQYF. For the CDR3, the DNA is TGTGCCAGCAGCCAAGTCGGCGGGGGGAGCTCCTACGAGCAGTACTTC.

The chain carries TRBV6-1 and TRBJ1-6, with D perhaps TRBD1 (5 bases). Germline loops: CDR1 MNHNS, CDR2 SASEGT. CDR3 length equals 17 residues. V was trimmed by 1 base and J by 3 bases, leaving 13 bases between them. This chain's CDR3 is CASSEDRSTIYNSPLHF. In nucleotides, the CDR3 is TGTGCCAGCAGTGAAGACAGGTCAACCATCTATAATTCACCCCTCCACTTT.

This sequence joins TRBV3-1 (or the pseudogene TRBV3-2) and TRBJ2-7; TRBD2 might be the D (5 bases). The V gene's germline CDR1 is LGHDT and CDR2 YNNKEL (reference sequence). V lost 1 base and J 9 bases, leaving 19 bases between the germline ends. CDR3 length equals 15 residues. This CDR3 reads CASSQVEGSRKRQYF. The CDR3 DNA reads TGTGCCAGCAGCCAAGTTGAGGGCAGTAGAAAGCGGCAGTACTTC.

This chain connects TRBV27 to TRBJ2-2; D is undetermined. Trimming cost V 3 bases and J 5 bases, with 10 bases left between them. The CDR3 consists of 14 residues. Germline assignment: CDR1 MNHEY and CDR2 SMNVEV (reference sequence). The CDR3 nucleotides read TGTGCCAGCAGTTTCGGTGGGCCGACCGGGGAGCTGTTTTTT. This translates into CASSFGGPTGELFF.

V gene TRBV28 combines with J gene TRBJ2-7, with a weak D call TRBD2 (5 bases). V was pared by 7 bases and J by 5 bases, with 15 bases between. The V gene's germline CDR1 is MDHEN and CDR2 SYDVKM. CDR3 length: 13 amino acids. CDR3 in DNA: TGTGCCAGCACCCCCTCGGGGTTCGACGAGCAGTACTTC. Its protein product is CASTPSGFDEQYF.

The CDR3 spells CASKSEGFRGYTF. CDR3 nucleotides: TGTGCCAGCAAAAGCGAGGGTTTTCGTGGCTACACCTTC. The chain carries TRBV6-5 and TRBJ1-2; D uncertain. The V end was cut by 7 bases, the J end by 7 bases, with 16 bases between. This CDR3 region has 13 residues. The germline V gene has CDR1 MNHEY and CDR2 SVGAGI.

V and J are TRBV6-6 and TRBJ2-7, with D unclear. The CDR3 has 11 residues. From germline, CDR1 is MNHNY and CDR2 SVGAGI (reference sequence). Trimming stripped 6 bases from V and 7 bases from J, with 10 bases between. CDR3 nucleotide sequence: TGTGCCAGCAGCACTCCTGGTGAGCAGTACTTC. This translates into CASSTPGEQYF.

This clone was detected once. The V call is TRBV28, the J call TRBJ2-3; 10 bases align to TRBD2. J was trimmed by 8 bases and V by 6 bases; bases with no gene match: 11. This CDR3 spans 15 amino acids. CDR1 is MDHEN, CDR2 SYDVKM, per germline. The CDR3 region is CASRDRLAGDFTQYF. DNA for the CDR3: TGTGCCAGCAGGGATCGGCTAGCGGGGGATTTTACGCAGTATTTT. The full variable domain, in which reference TRBV28 and TRBJ2-3 provide the parts outside the CDR3, is DVKVTQSSRYLVKRTGEKVFLECVQDMDHENMFWYRQDPGLGLRLIYFSYDVKMKEKGDIPEGYSVSREKKERFSLILESASTNQTSMYLCASRDRLAGDFTQYFGPGTRLTVL.

The chain combines TRBV10-2 with TRBJ2-7; 11 nucleotides match TRBD1. The CDR3 is 15 amino acids. V shed 2 bases and J 4 bases; nucleotides not matched to a gene: 4. CDR1 WSHSY and CDR2 SAAADI come from the germline V gene. Here the CDR3 reads CASSEKGQGVYEQYF. CDR3 DNA sequence: TGCGCCAGCAGTGAGAAGGGACAGGGGGTGTACGAGCAGTACTTC.

The chain has TRBV7-2 and TRBJ2-7; 9 bases match TRBD1. Germline V gives CDR1 SGHTA, CDR2 FQGNSA. This CDR3 has 13 amino acids. Trimming took 5 bases from V and 5 from J; bases not matched to a gene: 4. CDR3 region: CASSRDRANEQYF. In DNA form, the CDR3 reads TGTGCCAGCAGCCGGGACAGGGCCAACGAGCAGTACTTC.

This chain connects TRBV28 to TRBJ1-2; no reliable D call. The ends were cut back, 1 base at V and 0 bases at J, with 15 bases in the middle. The V gene's germline CDR1 is MDHEN and CDR2 SYDVKM. The length of the CDR3 is 17 residues. CDR3 in DNA: TGTGCCAGCAGTTTATCCATGTACTATTCATCTAACTATGGCTACACCTTC. It yields the protein CASSLSMYYSSNYGYTF.

The V gene is TRBV5-1, the J gene TRBJ2-3, with 10 bases fitting TRBD2. The CDR3 is made up of 15 amino acids. V trimming: 3 bases; J trimming: 2 bases; junction bases outside the gene matches: 3. Germline V CDR1 and CDR2: SGHRS, YFSETQ. The chain's CDR3 is CASSWTSGLTDTQYF. As DNA, the CDR3 is TGCGCCAGCAGCTGGACTAGCGGACTCACAGATACGCAGTATTTT.

V and J are TRBV19 and TRBJ2-1, with 8 bases aligning to TRBD2. Germline CDR1 reads LNHDA; CDR2 reads SQIVND (reference sequence). With 2 bases clipped from V and 0 bases from J, the junction kept 12 bases outside the gene matches. This CDR3 comprises 19 residues. Here the CDR3 reads CASSIMSLTSARSYNEQFF. CDR3 DNA sequence: TGTGCCAGTAGTATAATGTCTCTGACTAGCGCTCGCTCCTACAATGAGCAGTTCTTC.

This clone was counted a single time. The chain carries TRBV28 and TRBJ1-2; D remains ambiguous. From germline, CDR1 is MDHEN and CDR2 SYDVKM. The CDR3 has 14 amino acids. V gave up 2 bases and J gave up 4 bases, with 11 bases separating them. The CDR3 nucleotides are TGTGCCAGCAGTTTAGGCGGCGGGATCTATGGCTACACCTTC. The encoded protein is CASSLGGGIYGYTF.

This chain connects TRBV15 to TRBJ2-7, with 8 bases lining up with TRBD1. The CDR3 loop spans 15 amino acids. Looked up from germline, CDR1 is LNHNV and CDR2 is YYDKDF (reference sequence). V gave up 1 base and J gave up 4 bases; unmatched junction bases: 6. The CDR3 nucleotides are TGTGCCACCAGCAGAGGGACAGGGAAGGGTTACGAGCAGTACTTC. It translates to CATSRGTGKGYEQYF.

V usage is TRBV2 and J usage is TRBJ2-7; 10 bases fit TRBD1. The CDR3 is 15 amino acids. Unmatched junction bases numbered 11, after V lost 7 bases and J lost 5 bases. The germline V gene has CDR1 SNHLY and CDR2 FYNNEI. The DNA of the CDR3 is TGTGCCAGCAAGACCGGGACAGGGGATTTCGACGAGCAGTACTTC. Translated: CASKTGTGDFDEQYF.

This sequence joins TRBV7-2 and TRBJ2-1; 12 bases line up with TRBD2. The CDR3 is 17 amino acids. Per the germline V gene, CDR1 is SGHTA and CDR2 is FQGNSA. The J segment lost 10 bases and the V segment lost 3 bases, leaving 13 bases of the junction unmatched. The CDR3 loop is CASSFTSGGPPPPEQFF. The DNA of the CDR3 is TGTGCCAGCAGCTTCACTAGCGGGGGGCCACCGCCGCCCGAGCAGTTCTTC.

The rearrangement joins TRBV7-3 to TRBJ2-1; 9 bases agree with TRBD1. This CDR3 has 19 residues. The V gene end was trimmed by 0 bases and the J gene end by 0 bases; junction bases not matched to a gene: 9. The germline gives CDR1 SGHTA, CDR2 FQGTGA. The CDR3 DNA sequence: TGTGCCAGCAGCTTAACGTCCTCGGGACAGGGAGGCTCCTACAATGAGCAGTTCTTC. Encoded protein: CASSLTSSGQGGSYNEQFF. Supplemented by reference TRBV7-3 and TRBJ2-1, the full variable domain reads GAGVSQTPSNKVTEKGKYVELRCDPISGHTALYWYRQSLGQGPEFLIYFQGTGAADDSGLPNDRFFAVRPEGSVSTLKIQRTERGDSAVYLCASSLTSSGQGGSYNEQFFGPGTRLTVL.

The chain has TRBV21-1 and TRBJ2-1; no DNA check was done on the table's D call, TRBD2. TRBV21-1 corresponds to a pseudogene. The CDR3 runs to 16 residues. CDR3 DNA: TGTGCCAGCAGCAAAGCCTTCAAGACCCCTGGAGATGAGCAGTTCTTC. It specifies CASSKAFKTPGDEQFF.

This rearrangement joins TRBV15 to TRBJ2-1; 7 bases line up with TRBD2. The CDR3 consists of 15 residues. CDR1 and CDR2 from the germline V gene are LNHNV and YYDKDF (reference sequence). Losses at the gene ends were 10 bases for V and 5 bases for J; bases not matched to a gene: 14. The DNA for the CDR3 is TGTGCCATAAAGCCACGCGGGGGAGGCCACAATGAGCAGTTCTTC. Protein sequence: CAIKPRGGGHNEQFF.